The 31 T cell receptor beta chains listed next were all sequenced from one sample in a study of blood T cell repertoires in COVID-19 (TCRdb year 2020). The method behind the library was the immunoSEQ multiplex PCR assay. TCRdb retrieved this table from immuneACCESS and kept in-frame rearrangements only. Not all clones are present; in checked studies, unresolved V genes account for under half, and no reason is known for the remainder. The sample table shows 300,000 to 450,000 clones, and 88% are seen once. The ten largest make up approximately 1% of the sample. Sequenced: PBMCs or T cells enriched from blood (not recorded which). The receptors shown here come from a woman in her twenties or thirties who had been exposed to COVID-19.

The rearrangement joins TRBV6-5 to TRBJ2-3; maybe TRBD2 (5 bases). This CDR3 contains 13 residues. Germline CDR1 MNHEY, CDR2 SVGAGI. Trimming took 2 bases from V and 6 from J, leaving 9 bases between them. The CDR3 sequence is CASSYRVADTQYF. Here the CDR3 DNA reads TGTGCCAGCAGTTACCGCGTAGCGGATACGCAGTATTTT.

The J gene is TRBJ1-3, the V gene TRBV21-1. TRBV21-1 is flagged as a pseudogene. The CDR3 is 14 residues long. The CDR3 sequence: CANRYGFSGNTIYF. The DNA of the CDR3 is TGTGCCAATAGATACGGGTTCTCTGGAAACACCATATATTTT.

The CDR3 spells CAISQGGYEQYF. In nucleotides, the CDR3 is TGTGCCATCAGCCAGGGGGGCTACGAGCAGTACTTC. This sequence joins TRBV10-3 and TRBJ2-7; TRBD1 might be the D (7 bases). Looked up from germline, CDR1 is ENHRY and CDR2 is SYGVKD. V was trimmed by 6 bases and J by 3 bases, leaving 9 bases between them. The length of the CDR3 is 12 residues.

The V and J genes are TRBV14 and TRBJ2-1; TRBD1 agrees at 8 bases. Germline CDR1 SGHDN, CDR2 FVKESK. The length of the CDR3 is 17 residues. V lost 0 bases to trimming and J lost 7 bases; unmatched junction nucleotides: 11. Here the CDR3 reads CASSQEGWTGIGNEQFF. The CDR3 DNA is TGTGCCAGCAGCCAAGAAGGGTGGACAGGGATAGGTAATGAGCAGTTCTTC.

The table lists this clone with a few counts. The chain combines TRBV7-3 with TRBJ1-1; 7 bases match TRBD1. Looked up from germline, CDR1 is SGHTA and CDR2 is FQGTGA. The V gene end was trimmed by 2 bases and the J gene end by 6 bases; junction bases not matched to a gene: 3. The CDR3 loop spans 13 amino acids. CDR3 sequence reads: CASSLSGGSEAFF. The CDR3 DNA reads as TGTGCCAGCAGCTTATCAGGGGGATCTGAAGCTTTCTTT.

V usage is TRBV11-2 and J usage is TRBJ2-7, with a possible D match to TRBD2 (6 bases). Per the germline V gene, CDR1 is SGHAT and CDR2 is FQNNGV. There are 14 residues in the CDR3. The V end was cut by 2 bases, the J end by 2 bases, with 10 bases between. CDR3 sequence: CASSLSGGTYEQYF. The CDR3 DNA sequence: TGTGCCAGCAGCTTATCGGGCGGGACCTACGAGCAGTACTTC.

This sequence joins TRBV5-6 and TRBJ2-3; D is uncertain. The CDR3 runs to 13 residues. The germline V gene encodes CDR1 SGHDT and CDR2 YYEEEE. V was clipped by 2 bases and J by 0 bases, with 4 bases between them. CDR3 DNA: TGTGCCAGCAGCTTCTCTAGCACAGATACGCAGTATTTT. Its translation is CASSFSSTDTQYF.

The chain is built from TRBV10-3 and TRBJ1-4, with TRBD1 identical over 9 bases. The germline CDR1 and CDR2 sequences are ENHRY and SYGVKD. This CDR3 is 18 amino acids long. After removal of 2 bases from V and 4 bases from J, the junction contained 11 bases not matched to a gene. The CDR3 spells CAISEALQGAQGNEKLFF. The CDR3 nucleotides read TGTGCCATCAGTGAGGCCCTACAGGGGGCACAGGGTAATGAAAAACTGTTTTTT.

The V and J genes are TRBV19 and TRBJ1-5; TRBD1 matches at 8 bases. Trimming at V came to 4 bases and at J to 2 bases, leaving 13 bases not matched to a gene. This CDR3 is built from 18 residues. The germline V gene encodes CDR1 LNHDA and CDR2 SQIVND (reference sequence). CDR3 in amino acids: CASSRGQGPPFRNQPQHF. The CDR3 nucleotides are TGTGCCAGTAGTAGAGGACAGGGCCCACCATTCCGCAATCAGCCCCAGCATTTT. Full variable domain (missing parts from reference TRBV19 and TRBJ1-5): DGGITQSPKYLFRKEGQNVTLSCEQNLNHDAMYWYRQDPGQGLRLIYYSQIVNDFQKGDIAEGYSVSREKKESFPLTVTSAQKNPTAFYLCASSRGQGPPFRNQPQHFGDGTRLSIL.

The genes are TRBV19 and TRBJ1-3, with 12 bases lining up with TRBD1. Germline CDR1 LNHDA, CDR2 SQIVND (reference sequence). The CDR3 is made up of 17 amino acids. J gave up 4 bases and V 4 bases, and 8 bases lay outside the gene matches. The CDR3 DNA follows: TGTGCCAGTAGTAACCCGGGACAGGGGGCGGACGGAAACACCATATATTTT. It codes for CASSNPGQGADGNTIYF.

This chain connects TRBV5-1 to TRBJ1-4; 8 bases are a match to TRBD1. Germline loops: CDR1 SGHRS, CDR2 YFSETQ. V was pared by 0 bases and J by 11 bases, with 9 bases of the junction left unmatched. The CDR3 has 15 residues. CDR3 in amino acids: CASSLDGTGSAKLFF. The CDR3 region has the DNA TGCGCCAGCAGCTTGGACGGGACAGGATCCGCGAAACTGTTTTTT. The full variable domain, its missing parts supplied by reference TRBV5-1 and TRBJ1-4, is KAGVTQTPRYLIKTRGQQVTLSCSPISGHRSVSWYQQTPGQGLQFLFEYFSETQRNKGNFPGRFSGRQFSNSRSEMNVSTLELGDSALYLCASSLDGTGSAKLFFGSGTQLSVL.

This chain connects TRBV28 to TRBJ1-2; 10 bases align to TRBD1. With 10 bases clipped from V and 7 bases from J, the junction kept 9 bases outside the gene matches. Germline V gene data show CDR1 as MDHEN and CDR2 as SYDVKM. The CDR3 consists of 13 residues. The CDR3: CATRTGGGVGYTF. DNA of the CDR3: TGTGCCACCAGGACAGGGGGAGGAGTTGGCTACACCTTC.

This clone showed up just a few times. The chain couples TRBV27 to TRBJ1-1, with D hard to call. Germline CDR1 reads MNHEY; CDR2 reads SMNVEV (reference sequence). V lost 5 bases to trimming and J lost 5 bases, with 12 bases between them. The CDR3 is made up of 13 amino acids. The CDR3 DNA is TGTGCCAGCAGTCCCAACGGTTTTACTGAAGCTTTCTTT. Amino acid sequence: CASSPNGFTEAFF.

To note about this clone: Additional DNA sequences in this sample encode the identical CDR3. This chain uses TRBV28 with TRBJ2-7; TRBD2 might be the D (6 bases). The CDR3 is 12 amino acids. Germline V gene lookup returns CDR1 MDHEN and CDR2 SYDVKM. Trimming removed 3 bases at V and 4 bases at J, with 7 bases between. CDR3 amino acids: CASSLEGYEQYF. The CDR3 nucleotides read TGTGCCAGCAGTTTGGAGGGTTACGAGCAGTACTTC.

The genes are TRBV7-9 and TRBJ2-7; TRBD2 matches 8 bases. The CDR3 runs to 14 residues. The V segment lost 4 bases and the J segment 1 base; nucleotides outside the gene matches: 3. Per germline, CDR1 SEHNR and CDR2 FQNEAQ (reference sequence). CDR3 DNA sequence: TGTGCCAGCAGCTCGGGACTAGTGTCCTACGAGCAGTACTTC. It translates to CASSSGLVSYEQYF.

This sequence joins TRBV18 and TRBJ1-1; D ambiguous. The CDR3 runs to 17 residues. Germline-derived CDR1 and CDR2 are KGHSH and LQKENI. Trimming took 3 bases from V and 4 from J, leaving 21 bases between them. CDR3 in amino acids: CASSPFQTGRRITEAFF. CDR3 coding DNA: TGTGCCAGCTCACCTTTTCAGACTGGTCGCCGGATCACTGAAGCTTTCTTT.

This chain joins TRBV28 and TRBJ2-1, with D possibly TRBD2 on 5 matching bases. Between the trimmed V and J ends, which lost 8 bases and 2 bases, there was a span of 16 bases. CDR3 length: 15 residues. CDR1 is MDHEN, CDR2 SYDVKM, per germline. Written as DNA, the CDR3 is TGTGCCAGCCCCTCCCCGACCGGGACCTACAATGAGCAGTTCTTC. Translated: CASPSPTGTYNEQFF.

J is TRBJ2-3 and V is TRBV9; 8 bases are a match to TRBD2. Germline V CDR1 and CDR2: SGDLS, YYNGEE. The J segment lost 2 bases and the V segment lost 0 bases, leaving 5 bases of the junction unmatched. This CDR3 comprises 16 residues. The CDR3 DNA sequence: TGTGCCAGCAGCGTAGTTGCGGGAGGATTCACAGATACGCAGTATTTT. It yields the protein CASSVVAGGFTDTQYF.

This chain joins TRBV10-1 and TRBJ1-1; perhaps TRBD1 as D (5 bases). There are 12 residues in the CDR3. V shed 4 bases and J shed 5 bases, with 8 bases lying between them. Per germline, CDR1 WNHNN and CDR2 SYGVQD (reference sequence). CDR3 DNA sequence: TGCGCCAGCAGTGGGGGGGGTACTGAAGCTTTCTTT. Protein sequence: CASSGGGTEAFF.

The genes are TRBV2 and TRBJ1-1; no definite D call. CDR3 length: 14 residues. Germline CDR1 and CDR2: SNHLY and FYNNEI. Trimming took off 5 bases at V and 9 bases at J, with 19 bases between the two ends. The CDR3 loop reads CASSPGFSGSQAFF. In DNA, the CDR3 is TGTGCCAGCAGTCCGGGATTTTCCGGGTCCCAAGCTTTCTTT.

To note about this clone: Other DNA sequences from this sample encode an identical CDR3 as well. This sequence joins TRBV15 and TRBJ1-5; 7 nucleotides agree with TRBD1. The length of the CDR3 is 14 residues. Trimming took 4 bases from V and 3 from J; bases not matched to a gene: 3. Germline V gene lookup returns CDR1 LNHNV and CDR2 YYDKDF (reference sequence). CDR3 sequence: CATSNDRDNQPQHF. CDR3 nucleotide sequence: TGTGCCACCAGCAACGACAGGGACAATCAGCCCCAGCATTTT.

CDR3 loop: CASSPLTGQRPQHF. The CDR3 DNA reads TGTGCCAGCAGCCCTCTGACAGGCCAACGGCCCCAGCATTTT. This sequence joins TRBV28 and TRBJ1-5; maybe TRBD1 (6 bases). The CDR3 has 14 residues. Trimming took 6 bases from V and 9 from J, leaving 18 bases between them. Germline lookup yields CDR1 MDHEN and CDR2 SYDVKM.

This chain uses TRBV5-1 with TRBJ2-2; D might be TRBD1 (6 bases). CDR3 length: 16 amino acids. Germline values: CDR1 SGHRS, CDR2 YFSETQ. V was clipped by 4 bases and J by 3 bases, with 16 bases between them. The CDR3 is CASSVVAGAYTGELFF. In DNA, the CDR3 is TGCGCCAGCAGCGTCGTAGCAGGGGCCTACACCGGGGAGCTGTTTTTT.

The chain carries TRBV5-1 and TRBJ2-5; TRBD2 matches 9 bases. Germline CDR1 and CDR2: SGHRS and YFSETQ. The CDR3 totals 16 residues. V was clipped by 4 bases and J by 1 base; unmatched bases: 8. CDR3 DNA: TGCGCCAGCAGCCTTCAGACTAGCGGAACCCAAGAGACCCAGTACTTC. This gives the protein CASSLQTSGTQETQYF.

This chain links TRBV9 with TRBJ2-5; 11 nucleotides match TRBD2. The CDR3 is 20 amino acids. CDR1 and CDR2 (germline): SGDLS, YYNGEE. V gave up 2 bases and J gave up 1 base; unmatched junction bases: 16. In nucleotides, the CDR3 is TGTGCCAGCAGCGTGCCGATATTCGGTTCCGGGACTAGCGGCCAAGAGACCCAGTACTTC. Protein sequence: CASSVPIFGSGTSGQETQYF.

J is TRBJ2-7 and V is TRBV28, with TRBD1 matching over 7 bases. V gave up 5 bases and J gave up 0 bases; unmatched junction bases: 4. Per the germline V gene, CDR1 is MDHEN and CDR2 is SYDVKM. The CDR3 length is 14 residues. The CDR3 DNA is TGTGCCAGCAGTCCACGGACAGGCTCCTACGAGCAGTACTTC. Protein sequence: CASSPRTGSYEQYF.

This sequence joins TRBV3-1 (or the pseudogene TRBV3-2) and TRBJ1-2, with 7 bases lining up with TRBD1. CDR1 is LGHDT and CDR2 is YNNKEL in the germline V gene (reference sequence). Trimming removed 3 bases from V and 6 bases from J; junction bases left unmatched: 13. This CDR3 is 16 amino acids long. CDR3 coding DNA: TGTGCCAGCAGCCATGGGGCAGGGGGTGGAGTGCATGGCTACACCTTC. As protein: CASSHGAGGGVHGYTF.

This clone was detected only once. The chain has TRBV7-3 and TRBJ2-7; 11 bases agree with TRBD2. Germline V gene sequence: CDR1 SGHTA, CDR2 FQGTGA. J gave up 1 base and V 3 bases, and 2 bases lay outside the gene matches. The CDR3 contains 15 residues. In DNA, the CDR3 is TGTGCCAGCAGCTTCACTAGCGGGAGTTCCTACGAGCAGTACTTC. Translated, it gives CASSFTSGSSYEQYF.

This clone turned up a few times. The J gene is TRBJ1-1, the V gene TRBV14; 9 bases line up with TRBD1. CDR1 and CDR2 from the germline V gene are SGHDN and FVKESK. The CDR3 spans 15 residues. Trimming at V came to 2 bases and at J to 4 bases, leaving 5 bases not matched to a gene. This CDR3 reads CASSQTTGGSTEAFF. The DNA for the CDR3 is TGTGCCAGCAGCCAAACGACAGGGGGTAGCACTGAAGCTTTCTTT.

This clone was seen only a few times. This rearrangement joins TRBV5-4 to TRBJ1-2; 8 nucleotides line up with TRBD1. The junction had 5 bases not matched to a gene; V was cut back by 0 bases and J by 4 bases. Germline assignment: CDR1 SGHNT and CDR2 YYREEE (reference sequence). The CDR3 totals 15 residues. The CDR3 DNA is TGTGCCAGCAGCTTGGGACAGGGGAAGAGCTATGGCTACACCTTC. Residues: CASSLGQGKSYGYTF.

The chain links TRBV3-1 (or the pseudogene TRBV3-2) to TRBJ2-7; 9 bases match TRBD2. CDR3 length: 16 amino acids. The germline V gene encodes CDR1 LGHDT and CDR2 YNNKEL (reference sequence). Unmatched junction bases numbered 13, after V lost 5 bases and J lost 5 bases. The CDR3 protein is CASSGRGTSRRNEQYF. In DNA form, the CDR3 reads TGTGCCAGCAGCGGCCGAGGGACTAGCAGGAGGAACGAGCAGTACTTC.